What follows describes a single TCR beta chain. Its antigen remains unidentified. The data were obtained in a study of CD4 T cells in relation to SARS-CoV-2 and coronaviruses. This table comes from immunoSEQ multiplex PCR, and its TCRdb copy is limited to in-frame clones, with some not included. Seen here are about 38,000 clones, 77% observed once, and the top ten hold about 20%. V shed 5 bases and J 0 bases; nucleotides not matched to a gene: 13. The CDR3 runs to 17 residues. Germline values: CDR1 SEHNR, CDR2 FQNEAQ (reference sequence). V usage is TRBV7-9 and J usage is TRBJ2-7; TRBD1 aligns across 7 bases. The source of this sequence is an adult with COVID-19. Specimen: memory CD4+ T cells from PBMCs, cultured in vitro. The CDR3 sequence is CASSRGPRDRSSYEQYF. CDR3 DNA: TGTGCCAGCAGCAGAGGCCCTCGGGACAGAAGCTCCTACGAGCAGTACTTC. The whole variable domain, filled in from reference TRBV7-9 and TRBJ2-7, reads DTGVSQNPRHKITKRGQNVTFRCDPISEHNRLYWYRQTLGQGPEFLTYFQNEAQLEKSRLLSDRFSAERPKGSFSTLEIQRTEQGDSAMYLCASSRGPRDRSSYEQYFGPGTRLTVT.